This TCR beta chain was retrieved from a study of vaccination effects on CD4 cells after COVID-19. Measured with immunoSEQ multiplex PCR; TCRdb has only the in-frame clones, and not every one. This repertoire shows some 61,000 clones, 76% found once; its top ten account for more than 0.9%. The germline gives CDR1 LGHNA, CDR2 YNFKEQ. The CDR3 covers 17 residues. V lost 1 base to trimming and J lost 5 bases; unmatched junction nucleotides: 10. General observations from the study: Late in the post-vaccination period, infection-induced and vaccine-induced clones underwent marked clonal contraction. Cross-reaction with common cold coronaviruses was seen in only 1 of 255 vaccine-induced clones from healthy vaccinees.

Note on this clone: Its target is not known.

Sequencing followed a ViraFEST assay step that expanded antigen-specific CD4+ T cells with viral peptide pools. Around day 10 of culture, CD4+ T cells were separated out. The participants, recipients of two vaccine doses, got either BNT162b2 or mRNA-1273. None of the vaccinated had previously contracted SARS-CoV-2, and their nucleocapsid antibodies tested negative. Every well housed around 2.1 million PBMC, which grew in culture alongside roughly 10 IU/ml IL-2 and around 9.4 ug/ml peptides. Specimen: CD4+ T cells from PBMCs cultured with HCoV-OC43 spike peptides, collected after COVID-19 vaccination. Noted subset: HCoV-OC43 spike overlapping peptide pool stimulation. This clonotype was obtained from a human donor who received a COVID-19 vaccine. This chain links TRBV4-2 with TRBJ2-5; 10 bases agree with TRBD1. The CDR3 sequence is CASSQGWDRGMGETQYF. The CDR3 DNA follows: TGTGCCAGCAGCCAAGGATGGGACAGGGGTATGGGGGAGACCCAGTACTTC.